This TCR beta chain appears in the sequencing data of a study of OX40 agonist ivuxolimab in advanced cancers. Study in general: Of the patients, three showed partial responses, one with hepatocellular carcinoma and two with cutaneous melanoma. Study findings and constraints: Undetermined was the antigen specificity of the expanded peripheral T cells.

Turning to this clone: Its target is unknown. The junction departs from the called germline gene at one end, perhaps through a read error.

The CDR3 consists of 14 residues. The table came from immunoSEQ multiplex PCR; TCRdb's copy has only in-frame clones and leaves some out. The sample records 50,000 or so clones, roughly 84% being singletons. The gene calls are TRBV5-3 and TRBJ2-7, with 9 bases that match TRBD1. TRBV5-3 is designated an ORF whose function remains uncertain. The source was CD4+ or CD8+ T cells sorted from blood, collected in a trial of the OX40 agonist ivuxolimab. This clonotype was sampled from an adult with an advanced solid tumor such as melanoma, head and neck, liver or kidney cancer. CDR3 loop: CASSLGQGQGEQYF. The CDR3 region has the DNA TGTGCCAGCAGCTTAGGACAGGGACAGGGCGAGCAGTACTTC.